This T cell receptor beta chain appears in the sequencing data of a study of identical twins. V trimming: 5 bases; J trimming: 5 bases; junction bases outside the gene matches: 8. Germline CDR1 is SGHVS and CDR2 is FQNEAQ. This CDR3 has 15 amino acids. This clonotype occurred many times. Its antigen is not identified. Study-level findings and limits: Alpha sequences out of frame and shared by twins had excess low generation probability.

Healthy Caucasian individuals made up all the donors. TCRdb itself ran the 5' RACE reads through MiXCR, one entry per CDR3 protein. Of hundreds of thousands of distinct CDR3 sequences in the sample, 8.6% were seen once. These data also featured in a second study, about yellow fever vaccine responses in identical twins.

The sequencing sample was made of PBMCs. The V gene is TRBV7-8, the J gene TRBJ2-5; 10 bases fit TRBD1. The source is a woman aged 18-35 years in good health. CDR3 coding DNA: TGTGCCAGCAGCGACAGGGGGCGCGGAGGGGAGACCCAGTACTTC. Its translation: CASSDRGRGGETQYF.